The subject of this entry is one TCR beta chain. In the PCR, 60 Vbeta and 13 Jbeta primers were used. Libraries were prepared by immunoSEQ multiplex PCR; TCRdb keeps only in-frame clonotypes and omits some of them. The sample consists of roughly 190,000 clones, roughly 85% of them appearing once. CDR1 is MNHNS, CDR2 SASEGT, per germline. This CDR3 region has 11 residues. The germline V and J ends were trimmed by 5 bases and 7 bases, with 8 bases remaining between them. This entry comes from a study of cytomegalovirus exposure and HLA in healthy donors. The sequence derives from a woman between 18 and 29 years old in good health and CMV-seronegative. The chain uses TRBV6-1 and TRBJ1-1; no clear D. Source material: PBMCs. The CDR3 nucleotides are TGTGCCAGCAGTTACGGGTTTGAAGCTTTCTTT. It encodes CASSYGFEAFF.